This T cell receptor beta chain stems from a study of T-cell memory formation after mild COVID-19. Study-level information: TCR clustering was largely donor specific. Study outcomes and limitations: Some clones that responded turned up in pre-infection memory, which suggests that cross-reactive memory joined in. CD4+ contracting clones lay mainly in CM and EM, CD8+ ones in EMRA. Clones that contracted from day 15 to 85 were balanced CD4/CD8, while later expanders leaned CD4+.

Germline CDR1 and CDR2: SEHNR and FQNEAQ (reference sequence). V lost 5 bases to trimming and J lost 7 bases, with 15 bases between them. This CDR3 region has 14 residues. TCRdb processed the 5' RACE reads anew with MiXCR; each CDR3 protein has one entry. The table shows roughly 300,000 distinct CDR3 sequences, with roughly 15% occurring only once. This clonotype was detected only a few times. Its target is unknown. The sample comprised PBMCs or a T cell subset sorted from them (not recorded which). The TCR was taken from a man younger than 35 who had mild COVID-19 (a few samples of this study predate the infection). Cell type and time point are not known. The chain uses TRBV7-9 and TRBJ1-5; the D gene is possibly TRBD1 (5 bases). Here the CDR3 reads CASSLDWGEQPQHF. The CDR3 bases are TGTGCCAGCAGCCTCGACTGGGGGGAACAGCCCCAGCATTTT.